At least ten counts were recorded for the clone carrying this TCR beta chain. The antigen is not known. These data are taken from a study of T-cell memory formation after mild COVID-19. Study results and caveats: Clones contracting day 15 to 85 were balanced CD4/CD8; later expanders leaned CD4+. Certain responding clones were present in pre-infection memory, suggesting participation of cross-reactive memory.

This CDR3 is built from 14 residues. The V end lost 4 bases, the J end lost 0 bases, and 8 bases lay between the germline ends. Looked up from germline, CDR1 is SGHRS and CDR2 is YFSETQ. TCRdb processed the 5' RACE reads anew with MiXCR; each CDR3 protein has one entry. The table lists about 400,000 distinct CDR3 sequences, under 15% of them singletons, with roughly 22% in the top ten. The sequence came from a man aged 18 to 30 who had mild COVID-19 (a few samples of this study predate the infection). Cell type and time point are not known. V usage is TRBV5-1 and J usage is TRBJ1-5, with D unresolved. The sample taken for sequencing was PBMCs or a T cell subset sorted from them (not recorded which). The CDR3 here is CASSPGDSNQPQHF. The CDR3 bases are TGCGCCAGCAGCCCGGGTGATAGCAATCAGCCCCAGCATTTT.